This TCR beta chain was observed in a study of T-cell reconstitution after alpha-beta-depleted transplantation in children. Germline V gene data show CDR1 as MNHNS and CDR2 as SASEGT. The CDR3 covers 14 residues. Trimming cost V 6 bases and J 6 bases, with 15 bases left between them. Preparation of the TCRbeta library involved a method that used unique molecular identifiers. MiXCR was run by TCRdb on the PCR reads, yielding one entry per CDR3 protein. The top ten hold roughly 40% of the sample, which has hundreds of thousands of distinct CDR3 sequences, 15% to 20% seen once. This clonotype was picked up a small number of times.

Sequences were derived from PBMCs, mostly from graft donor cells, sampled 360 days after TCRalphabeta/CD19-depleted stem cell transplant. The receptor was isolated from a male patient under 10 years old who had a stem cell transplant for acute lymphoblastic leukemia, so the T cells may come from the graft donor. The gene calls are TRBV6-1 and TRBJ2-1, with D possibly being TRBD1 or TRBD2 (5 bases each). The chain's CDR3 is CASRERDRGNEQFF. The CDR3 nucleotides read TGTGCCAGCAGGGAAAGGGACCGCGGCAATGAGCAGTTCTTC.